Listed below are T cell receptor beta chains from one sample, sequenced in a study of blood T cells in healthy people across ages. Via MiXCR, TCRdb re-called the 5' RACE reads, giving one row per CDR3 protein. The data show some 1,000,000 distinct CDR3 sequences, with about 23% seen just once and approximately 0.75% held by the top ten. These same records also appear under a second study, on T cells of mothers and their children.

The specimen sequenced was blood. These receptors all come from a girl aged 2-10 years in good health. Both conserved end residues are part of each CDR3. Fields, in order: clone size, J gene, V gene, D gene, CDR3 DNA, CDR3 protein. The D gene is left open where the match is weak. Part of the rows lack a size; the others show once, few, many or a class for expanded clones.

>NA|TRBJ2-7|TRBV6-1|NA
TGTGCCAGCACCACAGGGAATGGGTACGAGCAGTACTTC
CASTTGNGYEQYF
>few|TRBJ2-7|TRBV3-1|NA
TGTGCCAGCAGCCAAGGAAGAGCCGAGCAGTACTTC
CASSQGRAEQYF
>NA|TRBJ2-2|TRBV7-6|TRBD1
TGTGCCAGCAGCCCTAAAGGGACAGCGAACACCGGGGAGCTGTTTTTT
CASSPKGTANTGELFF
>NA|TRBJ1-1|TRBV29-1|NA
TGCAGCGGGATAATCGGCCCCACTGAAGCTTTCTTT
CSGIIGPTEAFF
>NA|TRBJ2-7|TRBV5-1|TRBD1
TGCGCCAGCAGCAAGGGACAGGTTACTTACGAGCAGTACTTC
CASSKGQVTYEQYF
>few|TRBJ2-2|TRBV20-1|TRBD2
TGCAGTGCGCGACCGGTGGCTAGCGGTCTCACCGGGGAGCTGTTTTTT
CSARPVASGLTGELFF
>NA|TRBJ1-6|TRBV20-1|NA
TGCAGTGCTGAGGACAGACCCTCCTATAATTCACCCCTCCACTTT
CSAEDRPSYNSPLHF
>few|TRBJ2-7|TRBV14|NA
TGTGCCAGCAGCCAAGAGGTCGCCCACGAGCAGTACTTC
CASSQEVAHEQYF
>once|TRBJ2-3|TRBV2|NA
TGTGCCAGCAGTGTAAAAACCGACTGGGATACGCAGTATTTT
CASSVKTDWDTQYF
>few|TRBJ2-7|TRBV27|NA
TGTGCCAGCAGTCCACTGGGGATCTACGAGCAGTACTTC
CASSPLGIYEQYF
>few|TRBJ2-2|TRBV28|NA
TGTGCCAGCAGTGTAGACAAGACCGGGGAGCTGTTTTTT
CASSVDKTGELFF
>NA|TRBJ2-5|TRBV24-1|NA
TGTGCCACCAGTGATGTAGGGACCCAGTACTTC
CATSDVGTQYF
>NA|TRBJ1-6|TRBV20-1|NA
TGCAGTGCTTATGCCGGGCCTAATTCACCCCTCCACTTT
CSAYAGPNSPLHF
>NA|TRBJ2-5|TRBV7-2|NA
TGTGCCAGCAGCTTACGGGGGAGTTCGTGGGAGACCCAGTACTTC
CASSLRGSSWETQYF
>NA|TRBJ2-3|TRBV2|NA
TGTGCCAGCAGCTCACGTCACAATCAGCCCCAGTATTTT
CASSSRHNQPQYF
>NA|TRBJ1-1|TRBV18|NA
TGTGCCAGCTCACCGTCCGTCACCACTGAAGCTTTCTTT
CASSPSVTTEAFF
>NA|TRBJ2-1|TRBV7-2|NA
TGTGCCAGCAGCCCCGGAGCGGGTCGCATCAATGAGCAGTTCTTC
CASSPGAGRINEQFF
>NA|TRBJ2-3|TRBV6-1|TRBD2
TGTGCCAGCATTCTGGATGGGACTAGTCCAGATACGCAGTATTTT
CASILDGTSPDTQYF
>few|TRBJ2-7|TRBV6-2/TRBV6-3|TRBD1
TGTGCCAGCAGTTACTCCGGACAGGGGGACTACGAGCAGTACTTC
CASSYSGQGDYEQYF
>few|TRBJ2-7|TRBV4-3|TRBD1
TGCGCCAGCAGCCAAGCCCGACAGGGTTTCAACTACGAGCAGTACTTC
CASSQARQGFNYEQYF
>NA|TRBJ2-7|TRBV10-3|TRBD1
TGTGCCATCAGTGAGTCGGTTTTAGTGAGACAGGGGGCACACGAGCAGTACTTC
CAISESVLVRQGAHEQYF
>few|TRBJ2-5|TRBV29-1|NA
TGCAGCGTTATACAAGTCGAAGAGGCCCTCCAAGAGACCCAGTACTTC
CSVIQVEEALQETQYF
>few|TRBJ2-7|TRBV7-8|TRBD2
TGTGCCAGCAGCCTATGGACTAGCAACATCTACGAGCAGTACTTC
CASSLWTSNIYEQYF
>many|TRBJ2-3|TRBV29-1|TRBD2
TGCAGCGTCGGGACTAGGATGACAGATACGCAGTATTTT
CSVGTRMTDTQYF
>few|TRBJ2-3|TRBV2|TRBD2
TGTGCCAGCAGTAGAAGCGGGGGAGATACGCAGTATTTT
CASSRSGGDTQYF
>NA|TRBJ1-2|TRBV29-1|TRBD1
TGCAGCGTTGAAAAAGGACAGGGGGTCGGTGGCTACACCTTC
CSVEKGQGVGGYTF
>few|TRBJ2-2|TRBV5-6|TRBD1
TGTGCCAGCAGCTTGAGGACAGGGGTCTTCTGGACCGGGGAGCTGTTTTTT
CASSLRTGVFWTGELFF
>NA|TRBJ2-5|TRBV12-3/TRBV12-4|NA
TGTGCCAGCCGGCCCGTAACTAGTGAGACCCAGTACTTC
CASRPVTSETQYF
>few|TRBJ2-3|TRBV19|NA
TGTGCCAGTAGTCGACTTAGGACACCGGGGGCGGGAGATACGCAGTATTTT
CASSRLRTPGAGDTQYF
>NA|TRBJ2-2|TRBV12-3/TRBV12-4|NA
TGTGCCAGCAGTACCCTCGAGTGGACTGGGGAGCTGTTTTTT
CASSTLEWTGELFF
>few|TRBJ2-7|TRBV29-1|NA
TGCAGCGCCACAGCCTCCTACGAGCAGTACTTC
CSATASYEQYF
>NA|TRBJ2-7|TRBV29-1|TRBD1
TGCAGCGCTGGGACAGGGGCCTACGAGCAGTACTTC
CSAGTGAYEQYF
>few|TRBJ2-5|TRBV29-1|NA
TGCAGCGTCCAGGGGGGCCTTAAATCGGAGACCCAGTACTTC
CSVQGGLKSETQYF
>few|TRBJ1-1|TRBV28|NA
TGTGCCAGCAGTTTGGGGGGGAGGGACACTGAAGCTTTCTTT
CASSLGGRDTEAFF
>few|TRBJ2-7|TRBV28|NA
TGTGCCAGCAGTTTTGGAAGGGGTGCCTACGAGCAGTACTTC
CASSFGRGAYEQYF
>NA|TRBJ2-1|TRBV6-5|NA
TGTGCCAGCAGTTACGCCTTCAAGGATGAGCAGTTCTTC
CASSYAFKDEQFF
>few|TRBJ1-1|TRBV20-1|TRBD1
TGCAGTGCTAGAGATGGGGGGACAGGGGTGAACACTGAAGCTTTCTTT
CSARDGGTGVNTEAFF
>NA|TRBJ2-3|TRBV5-1|NA
TGCACCAGCAGCTCCAGGGGAGGTTGGGCAGATACGCAGTATTTT
CTSSSRGGWADTQYF
>NA|TRBJ1-1|TRBV3-1|NA
TGTGCCAGCAGCCAAGATCTCCGACAGAATGAAGCTTTCTTT
CASSQDLRQNEAFF
>NA|TRBJ1-2|TRBV12-3/TRBV12-4|NA
TGTGCCAGCAGTTTGGAGGGCAGAGGGAACTACACCTTC
CASSLEGRGNYTF
>few|TRBJ2-2|TRBV20-1|NA
TGCAGTGCTAGTGACCCTCGCGTATCCGGGGAGCTGTTTTTT
CSASDPRVSGELFF
>NA|TRBJ1-1|TRBV6-1|NA
TGTGCCAGCAGTGAGACCGTAACGAACACTGAAGCTTTCTTT
CASSETVTNTEAFF
>few|TRBJ1-2|TRBV28|NA
TGTGCCAGCAGTTTCCGGGGACGGAACTATGGCTACACCTTC
CASSFRGRNYGYTF
>NA|TRBJ1-5|TRBV6-5|NA
TGTGCCAGCAGCAGGGTTGGAAATCAGCCCCAGCATTTT
CASSRVGNQPQHF
>NA|TRBJ2-7|TRBV4-3|TRBD1
TGCACCAGCAGCCCTAATCGGGACAGGGCTTACGAGCAGTACTTC
CTSSPNRDRAYEQYF
>few|TRBJ2-1|TRBV7-7|NA
TGTGCTAGCAACCAAACACGTTCGACCTACAATGAGCAGTTCTTC
CASNQTRSTYNEQFF
>NA|TRBJ2-1|TRBV20-1|TRBD2
TGCAGTGCTAGAGGCCGGACTAGCGGGAGGGCCCGGCTGATTGAGCAGTTCTTC
CSARGRTSGRARLIEQFF
>few|TRBJ2-2|TRBV6-1|NA
TGTGCCAGCAGTGACGTGAGACTGACTAACACCGGGGAGCTGTTTTTT
CASSDVRLTNTGELFF
>NA|TRBJ2-5|TRBV18|NA
TGTGCCTGCTCACCACCGTGGGGTGAAGAGACCCAGTACTTC
CACSPPWGEETQYF
>NA|TRBJ1-4|TRBV7-6|NA
TGTGCCAGCAGCTTAGCGGGGCAGGGTAATGAAAAACTGTTTTTT
CASSLAGQGNEKLFF
>NA|TRBJ1-2|TRBV2|NA
TGTGCCAGCAGTGAAATGCTAGGACAGACCTATGGCTACACCTTC
CASSEMLGQTYGYTF
>many|TRBJ2-5|TRBV12-3/TRBV12-4|NA
TGTGCCAGCAGTTTATTTGGGACGCAAGAGACCCAGTACTTC
CASSLFGTQETQYF
>few|TRBJ2-5|TRBV6-2/TRBV6-3|NA
TGTGCCAGCAGTTCGGACGTTATACAAGAGACCCAGTACTTC
CASSSDVIQETQYF